Listed here are 32 T cell receptor beta chains from one sample, sequenced in a study of blood T cell repertoires in COVID-19. Assay used: immunoSEQ multiplex PCR; TCRdb lists only in-frame clones, some missing. The profile shows about 230,000 clones, approximately 82% of them singletons. Sequenced input: peripheral blood. The receptors were sampled from a man aged 35-49 years who had recovered from COVID-19.

The gene calls are TRBV19 and TRBJ2-5; D might be TRBD1 (5 bases). This CDR3 has 13 amino acids. In germline, CDR1 is LNHDA, CDR2 SQIVND (reference sequence). V shed 11 bases and J shed 2 bases, with 15 bases lying between them. CDR3 DNA sequence: TGTGCCCGGCAGGGCCTCTTTCAAGAGACCCAGTACTTC. This codes for CARQGLFQETQYF.

The chain has TRBV6-6 and TRBJ1-5; D might be TRBD1 (5 bases). The CDR3 is made up of 14 amino acids. V dropped 4 bases and J dropped 7 bases, with 14 bases sitting between them. Germline V lookup: CDR1 MNHNY, CDR2 SVGAGI (reference sequence). CDR3 nucleotide sequence: TGTGCCAGCAGTTTAAATGGGAGGGACCAGCCCCAGCATTTT. Translating gives CASSLNGRDQPQHF.

The rearrangement links TRBV7-9 to TRBJ2-1, with 12 bases identical to TRBD2. The CDR3 extends over 15 amino acids. Per germline, CDR1 SEHNR and CDR2 FQNEAQ (reference sequence). V shed 3 bases, J shed 6 bases, and the junction held 3 bases outside the gene matches. CDR3: CASSFRTSGANEQFF. The CDR3 DNA sequence: TGTGCCAGCAGCTTTAGGACTAGCGGGGCCAATGAGCAGTTCTTC.

V gene TRBV19 combines with J gene TRBJ1-1; D may be TRBD1 (5 bases). The CDR3 has 15 amino acids. The ends were cut back, 2 bases at V and 7 bases at J, with 17 bases in the middle. Germline CDR1 and CDR2: LNHDA and SQIVND (reference sequence). CDR3: CASSIYPMGEDEAFF. The CDR3 region has the DNA TGTGCCAGTAGTATATACCCTATGGGGGAGGATGAAGCTTTCTTT.

This rearrangement joins TRBV5-8 to TRBJ2-5; D is perhaps TRBD1 (6 bases). Germline assignment: CDR1 SGHTS and CDR2 YDEGEE. This CDR3 spans 16 amino acids. Deletions cut 2 bases from V and 1 base from J, with 15 bases between. This CDR3 reads CASSFGRGTVQETQYF. The CDR3 coding sequence is TGTGCCAGCAGCTTCGGCAGGGGCACCGTCCAAGAGACCCAGTACTTC.

The CDR3 nucleotides read TGTGCCAGTAGGAACCCACTAAGGGGTCGGGATCAGCCCCAGCATTTT. Translating it yields CASRNPLRGRDQPQHF. The chain combines TRBV19 with TRBJ1-5, with D perhaps TRBD1 (5 bases). Germline assignment: CDR1 LNHDA and CDR2 SQIVND (reference sequence). The CDR3 extends over 16 amino acids. Trimming removed 6 bases at V and 5 bases at J, with 20 bases between.

With respect to this clone: Other DNA sequences in the same sample also yield this CDR3. The rearrangement joins TRBV11-3 to TRBJ1-2; D uncertain. CDR1 is SGHNT and CDR2 is YENEEA in the germline V gene. The CDR3 totals 14 residues. The V and J ends lost 4 bases and 0 bases respectively, with 9 bases between them. The CDR3 protein is CASSSHRANYGYTF. In nucleotides, the CDR3 is TGTGCCAGCAGCTCACACAGAGCTAACTATGGCTACACCTTC. The variable domain in full, with the rest retrieved from reference TRBV11-3 and TRBJ1-2, is EAGVVQSPRYKIIEKKQPVAFWCNPISGHNTLYWYLQNLGQGPELLIRYENEEAVDDSQLPKDRFSAERLKGVDSTLKIQPAELGDSAVYLCASSSHRANYGYTFGSGTRLTVV.

The V call is TRBV5-1, the J call TRBJ2-7, with 8 bases aligning to TRBD2. CDR3 length equals 16 residues. Trimming at V came to 2 bases and at J to 3 bases, leaving 10 bases not matched to a gene. The germline CDR1 and CDR2 sequences are SGHRS and YFSETQ. The CDR3 DNA sequence: TGCGCCAGCAGCTTCTCCAGCGGGGGCATAATCTACGAGCAGTACTTC. Translating gives CASSFSSGGIIYEQYF. Together with reference TRBV5-1 and TRBJ2-7, the CDR3 gives the full variable domain: KAGVTQTPRYLIKTRGQQVTLSCSPISGHRSVSWYQQTPGQGLQFLFEYFSETQRNKGNFPGRFSGRQFSNSRSEMNVSTLELGDSALYLCASSFSSGGIIYEQYFGPGTRLTVT.

The chain employs TRBV19 and TRBJ2-1; 8 bases agree with TRBD1. The V gene's germline CDR1 is LNHDA and CDR2 SQIVND (reference sequence). This CDR3 has 14 amino acids. V gave up 1 base and J gave up 8 bases; unmatched junction bases: 4. CDR3 protein: CASSIVTGGDEQFF. In DNA form, the CDR3 reads TGTGCCAGTAGTATAGTTACAGGGGGAGATGAGCAGTTCTTC.

The chain couples TRBV9 to TRBJ2-1; 7 bases align to TRBD1. CDR3 length: 14 residues. Losses at the gene ends were 1 base for V and 3 bases for J; bases not matched to a gene: 1. From germline, CDR1 is SGDLS and CDR2 YYNGEE. The CDR3 protein is CASSVQGDYNEQFF. The CDR3 region has the DNA TGTGCCAGCAGCGTACAGGGGGACTACAATGAGCAGTTCTTC. Filled out from reference TRBV9 and TRBJ2-1, the complete variable domain reads DSGVTQTPKHLITATGQRVTLRCSPRSGDLSVYWYQQSLDQGLQFLIQYYNGEERAKGNILERFSAQQFPDLHSELNLSSLELGDSALYFCASSVQGDYNEQFFGPGTRLTVL.

This chain uses TRBV7-2 with TRBJ2-7; D call uncertain. The germline V and J ends were trimmed by 2 bases and 2 bases, with 10 bases remaining between them. The CDR3 loop spans 14 amino acids. CDR1 is SGHTA and CDR2 is FQGNSA in the germline V gene. The CDR3 region has the DNA TGTGCCAGCAGCTTAAACTTGGGCCCCTACGAGCAGTACTTC. Amino acids: CASSLNLGPYEQYF. Based on the CDR3 plus reference TRBV7-2 and TRBJ2-7, the full variable domain is GAGVSQSPSNKVTEKGKDVELRCDPISGHTALYWYRQSLGQGLEFLIYFQGNSAPDKSGLPSDRFSAERTGGSVSTLTIQRTQQEDSAVYLCASSLNLGPYEQYFGPGTRLTVT.

This chain uses TRBV27 with TRBJ2-7, with a tentative D call TRBD1 (6 bases). The CDR3 is 14 amino acids. Germline V gene lookup returns CDR1 MNHEY and CDR2 SMNVEV (reference sequence). V was pared by 1 base and J by 0 bases, with 7 bases between. DNA of the CDR3: TGTGCCAGCAGTTTATGGGACAACTCCTACGAGCAGTACTTC. Amino acids: CASSLWDNSYEQYF.

The chain uses TRBV10-3 and TRBJ2-2, with 8 bases fitting TRBD1. Looked up from germline, CDR1 is ENHRY and CDR2 is SYGVKD. This CDR3 contains 16 residues. The trim removed 5 bases at V and 3 bases at J, leaving 8 bases unmatched. The CDR3 here is CAISPRTGKDTGELFF. DNA of the CDR3: TGTGCCATCAGTCCCCGGACAGGGAAGGACACCGGGGAGCTGTTTTTT.

Points on this clone: The same CDR3 arises from other DNA sequences in this sample as well. The chain is built from TRBV7-2 and TRBJ1-1; D call uncertain. The CDR3 loop spans 14 amino acids. V lost 3 bases and J 2 bases, leaving 10 bases between the germline ends. Germline values: CDR1 SGHTA, CDR2 FQGNSA. The DNA for the CDR3 is TGTGCCAGCAGCTTGGCTGGAGTTAACACTGAAGCTTTCTTT. As protein: CASSLAGVNTEAFF.

Written as DNA, the CDR3 is TGTGCCAGCAGCTTATTCGGGGAGGGCACAGATACGCAGTATTTT. Protein product: CASSLFGEGTDTQYF. This rearrangement joins TRBV7-9 to TRBJ2-3; D is perhaps TRBD2 (6 bases). V was trimmed by 2 bases and J by 1 base, leaving 10 bases between them. Germline V gene sequence: CDR1 SEHNR, CDR2 FQNEAQ (reference sequence). This CDR3 region has 15 residues.

The chain is built from TRBV30 and TRBJ2-5; TRBD2 matches 13 bases. V trimming: 2 bases; J trimming: 5 bases; junction bases outside the gene matches: 11. CDR1 and CDR2 from the germline V gene are GTSNPN and SVGIG (reference sequence). The CDR3 is 17 residues long. The CDR3 region has the DNA TGTGCCTGGAGTCCTACCGGGACTAGCGGGATCGGGGAGACCCAGTACTTC. This translates into CAWSPTGTSGIGETQYF. Looking up the rest from reference TRBV30 and TRBJ2-5 gives the full variable domain: SQTIHQWPATLVQPVGSPLSLECTVEGTSNPNLYWYRQAAGRGLQLLFYSVGIGQISSEVPQNLSASRPQDRQFILSSKKLLLSDSGFYLCAWSPTGTSGIGETQYFGPGTRLLVL.

The chain combines TRBV7-8 with TRBJ2-1; no definite D call. The germline V and J ends were trimmed by 5 bases and 4 bases, with 18 bases remaining between them. CDR3 length: 16 residues. Germline assignment: CDR1 SGHVS and CDR2 FQNEAQ. CDR3 protein: CASSRDRSPLYNEQFF. The CDR3 coding sequence is TGTGCCAGCAGCCGAGACCGATCCCCACTTTACAATGAGCAGTTCTTC.

The rearrangement joins TRBV18 to TRBJ1-2, with TRBD1 identical over 7 bases. The CDR3 spans 17 residues. Trimming at V came to 2 bases and at J to 2 bases, leaving 11 bases not matched to a gene. Germline values: CDR1 KGHSH, CDR2 LQKENI. This CDR3 reads CASSPIPLTGQNYGYTF. CDR3 bases: TGTGCCAGCTCACCAATTCCCCTCACGGGACAGAACTATGGCTACACCTTC. The complete variable domain, with remaining parts taken from reference TRBV18 and TRBJ1-2, reads NAGVMQNPRHLVRRRGQEARLRCSPMKGHSHVYWYRQLPEEGLKFMVYLQKENIIDESGMPKERFSAEFPKEGPSILRIQQVVRGDSAAYFCASSPIPLTGQNYGYTFGSGTRLTVV.

V is TRBV5-6 and J is TRBJ2-7; D possibly corresponds to TRBD1 (5 bases). The V gene lost 4 bases and the J gene lost 5 bases, with 13 bases spanning the gap. This CDR3 comprises 13 residues. Germline assignment: CDR1 SGHDT and CDR2 YYEEEE. The DNA of the CDR3 is TGTGCCAGCAGCCACGCAGGGTCCCACGAGCAGTACTTC. Its protein is CASSHAGSHEQYF. Full variable domain (missing parts from reference TRBV5-6 and TRBJ2-7): DAGVTQSPTHLIKTRGQQVTLRCSPKSGHDTVSWYQQALGQGPQFIFQYYEEEERQRGNFPDRFSGHQFPNYSSELNVNALLLGDSALYLCASSHAGSHEQYFGPGTRLTVT.

This rearrangement joins TRBV3-1 (or the pseudogene TRBV3-2) to TRBJ2-5; D possibly corresponds to TRBD1 (6 bases). Germline V gives CDR1 LGHDT, CDR2 YNNKEL (reference sequence). Trimming shortened V by 1 base and J by 2 bases, and 14 bases separated the two germline ends. The CDR3 contains 16 residues. DNA of the CDR3: TGTGCCAGCAGCCAAGGAGGAGGAACAGGGCAAGAGACCCAGTACTTC. Amino acid sequence: CASSQGGGTGQETQYF.

The V call is TRBV18, the J call TRBJ1-4; 9 positions match TRBD1. With 6 bases clipped from V and 4 bases from J, the junction kept 9 bases outside the gene matches. This CDR3 contains 16 residues. Germline lookup yields CDR1 KGHSH and CDR2 LQKENI. CDR3 nucleotides: TGTGCCAGCTCCCCCTACGGGACAGGGAATAATGAAAAACTGTTTTTT. It translates to CASSPYGTGNNEKLFF.

J is TRBJ2-5 and V is TRBV18; TRBD2 matches at 8 bases. The V and J ends lost 3 bases and 5 bases, in that order; junction bases with no gene match: 14. The CDR3 sequence is 17 residues long. Germline loops: CDR1 KGHSH, CDR2 LQKENI. The CDR3 sequence is CASSPMVPGLGAETQYF. As DNA, the CDR3 is TGTGCCAGCTCACCCATGGTTCCGGGACTAGGTGCGGAGACCCAGTACTTC. Full variable domain (missing parts from reference TRBV18 and TRBJ2-5): NAGVMQNPRHLVRRRGQEARLRCSPMKGHSHVYWYRQLPEEGLKFMVYLQKENIIDESGMPKERFSAEFPKEGPSILRIQQVVRGDSAAYFCASSPMVPGLGAETQYFGPGTRLLVL.

The rearrangement uses TRBV11-2 and TRBJ1-1, with D unclear. From germline, CDR1 is SGHAT and CDR2 FQNNGV. The CDR3 has 17 residues. Deletions cut 6 bases from V and 0 bases from J, with 20 bases between. The CDR3 DNA reads TGTGCCAGCAGTTCACCGTCGTCTGGTCCGGTGAACACTGAAGCTTTCTTT. Residues: CASSSPSSGPVNTEAFF.

The chain carries TRBV12-3 or TRBV12-4 and TRBJ2-5; 9 positions agree with TRBD1. V was clipped by 6 bases and J by 3 bases; unmatched bases: 2. The CDR3 runs to 13 residues. CDR3 sequence: CASRGTGKETQYF. CDR3 in DNA: TGTGCCAGCAGGGGGACAGGGAAAGAGACCCAGTACTTC.

The gene calls are TRBV7-9 and TRBJ2-2; 8 positions match TRBD1. The CDR3 extends over 15 amino acids. From germline, CDR1 is SEHNR and CDR2 FQNEAQ (reference sequence). V shed 2 bases, J shed 6 bases, and the junction held 5 bases outside the gene matches. The CDR3 sequence: CASSLQGAYPGELFF. CDR3 bases: TGTGCCAGCAGCTTACAGGGGGCTTACCCCGGGGAGCTGTTTTTT. Based on the CDR3 plus reference TRBV7-9 and TRBJ2-2, the full variable domain is DTGVSQNPRHKITKRGQNVTFRCDPISEHNRLYWYRQTLGQGPEFLTYFQNEAQLEKSRLLSDRFSAERPKGSFSTLEIQRTEQGDSAMYLCASSLQGAYPGELFFGEGSRLTVL.

This chain links TRBV4-3 with TRBJ1-2; D is ambiguous. The CDR3 contains 15 residues. Germline V gene data show CDR1 as LGHNA and CDR2 as YSLEER. The germline V and J ends were trimmed by 0 bases and 2 bases, with 10 bases remaining between them. The CDR3 here is CASSQDASGNYGYTF. For the CDR3, the DNA is TGCGCCAGCAGCCAAGATGCGTCAGGCAACTATGGCTACACCTTC.

The chain combines TRBV19 with TRBJ1-5; a weak D match, TRBD1 (5 bases). V shed 4 bases and J shed 0 bases, with 13 bases lying between them. Germline V gene sequence: CDR1 LNHDA, CDR2 SQIVND (reference sequence). This CDR3 has 16 residues. In DNA, the CDR3 is TGTGCCAGTAGTACGTACCCGGGGGGTAGCAATCAGCCCCAGCATTTT. Its protein is CASSTYPGGSNQPQHF. The full variable domain, with the rest looked up from reference TRBV19 and TRBJ1-5, is DGGITQSPKYLFRKEGQNVTLSCEQNLNHDAMYWYRQDPGQGLRLIYYSQIVNDFQKGDIAEGYSVSREKKESFPLTVTSAQKNPTAFYLCASSTYPGGSNQPQHFGDGTRLSIL.

V is TRBV5-4 and J is TRBJ2-1; 14 nucleotides agree with TRBD2. The V gene end was trimmed by 4 bases and the J gene end by 9 bases; junction bases not matched to a gene: 12. From germline, CDR1 is SGHNT and CDR2 YYREEE (reference sequence). CDR3 length equals 17 residues. The CDR3 sequence is CASSPGTSGSRGGEQFF. CDR3 coding DNA: TGTGCCAGCAGCCCGGGGACTAGCGGGAGTAGGGGGGGTGAGCAGTTCTTC.

The chain recombines TRBV5-1 with TRBJ1-6, with a possible D match to TRBD1 (6 bases). The germline V and J ends were trimmed by 1 base and 10 bases, with 9 bases remaining between them. This CDR3 contains 13 residues. Germline CDR1 SGHRS, CDR2 YFSETQ. DNA for the CDR3: TGCGCCAGCAGCTTGAAGGGGGACTCACCCCTCCACTTT. Translating it yields CASSLKGDSPLHF. Full variable domain (remainder filled in from reference TRBV5-1 and TRBJ1-6): KAGVTQTPRYLIKTRGQQVTLSCSPISGHRSVSWYQQTPGQGLQFLFEYFSETQRNKGNFPGRFSGRQFSNSRSEMNVSTLELGDSALYLCASSLKGDSPLHFGNGTRLTVT.

The CDR3, as DNA: TGTGCCAGCAGCCTACAGGGGAACCCAACCTACGAGCAGTACTTC. Translation gives CASSLQGNPTYEQYF. The gene calls are TRBV7-6 and TRBJ2-7; 7 nucleotides line up with TRBD1. Germline V CDR1 and CDR2: SGHVS, FNYEAQ. Trimming removed 5 bases from V and 2 bases from J; junction bases left unmatched: 9. The CDR3 runs to 15 residues.

The rearrangement joins TRBV18 to TRBJ2-1, with 14 bases that match TRBD2. J lost 1 base, V lost 6 bases, and 5 bases had no gene match. The CDR3 extends over 17 amino acids. CDR1 and CDR2 (germline): KGHSH, LQKENI. CDR3 residues: CASSPGLAGVSYNEQFF. Written as DNA, the CDR3 is TGTGCCAGCTCGCCGGGACTAGCGGGGGTATCCTACAATGAGCAGTTCTTC.

This clone was counted between two and nine times. V is TRBV6-6 and J is TRBJ2-1; 10 bases map to TRBD2. The junction had 7 bases not matched to a gene; V was cut back by 5 bases and J by 3 bases. This CDR3 is 16 amino acids long. Germline values: CDR1 MNHNY, CDR2 SVGAGI (reference sequence). CDR3 residues: CASSHVAGGGYNEQFF. The CDR3 coding sequence is TGTGCCAGCAGTCACGTAGCGGGAGGCGGCTACAATGAGCAGTTCTTC.